This T cell receptor beta chain was identified during a study of blood T cell repertoires in COVID-19. Study-level information: Samples representing acute and convalescent COVID-19 were sourced from the United States, Italy and Spain. Sample material is recorded as cDNA or gDNA derived from T cells, B-cell-depleted T cells, or PBMCs.

The CDR3 contains 15 residues. The V gene end was trimmed by 6 bases and the J gene end by 5 bases; junction bases not matched to a gene: 9. CDR1 and CDR2 (germline): SGHNT, YENEEA. Per the original data handling: Using reference gene primer amplification, nucleated cell counts were estimated. Only in-frame clones appear in the TCRdb table, and some are missing; sequencing was by immunoSEQ multiplex PCR. V, J and clone size derive from that table, while D and trimming were established from the DNA sequence. The repertoire holds some 200,000 clones, with 87% as singletons. Material: peripheral blood. This TCR was sampled from a man aged 18 to 29 with active or convalescent COVID-19. The V call is TRBV11-3, the J call TRBJ1-1, with TRBD1 matching over 10 bases. The chain's CDR3 is CASSRDRGQDTEAFF. The CDR3 nucleotides are TGTGCCAGCAGTCGTGACAGGGGGCAGGATACTGAAGCTTTCTTT.